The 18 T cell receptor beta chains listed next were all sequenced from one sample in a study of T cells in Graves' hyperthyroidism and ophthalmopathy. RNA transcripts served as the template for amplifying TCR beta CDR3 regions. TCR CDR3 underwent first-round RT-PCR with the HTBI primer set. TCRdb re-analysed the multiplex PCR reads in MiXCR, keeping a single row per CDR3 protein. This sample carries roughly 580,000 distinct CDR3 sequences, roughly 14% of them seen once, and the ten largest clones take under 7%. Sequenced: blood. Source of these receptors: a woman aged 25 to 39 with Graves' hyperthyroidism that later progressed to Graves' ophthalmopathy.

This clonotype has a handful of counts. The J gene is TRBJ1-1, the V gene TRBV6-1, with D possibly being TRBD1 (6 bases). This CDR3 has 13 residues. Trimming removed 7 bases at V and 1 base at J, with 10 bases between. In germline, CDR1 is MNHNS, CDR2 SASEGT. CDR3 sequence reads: CASNRVRNTEAFF. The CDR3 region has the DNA TGTGCCAGCAACAGGGTCCGGAACACTGAAGCTTTCTTT.

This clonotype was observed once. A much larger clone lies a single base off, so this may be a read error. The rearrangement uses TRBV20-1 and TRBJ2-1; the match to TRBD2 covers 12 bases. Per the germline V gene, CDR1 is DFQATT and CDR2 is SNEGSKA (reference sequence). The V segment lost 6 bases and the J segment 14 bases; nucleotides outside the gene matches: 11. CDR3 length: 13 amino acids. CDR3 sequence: CSAGTSGQAREFF. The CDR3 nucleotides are TGCAGTGCGGGGACTAGCGGGCAGGCCAGGGAGTTCTTC.

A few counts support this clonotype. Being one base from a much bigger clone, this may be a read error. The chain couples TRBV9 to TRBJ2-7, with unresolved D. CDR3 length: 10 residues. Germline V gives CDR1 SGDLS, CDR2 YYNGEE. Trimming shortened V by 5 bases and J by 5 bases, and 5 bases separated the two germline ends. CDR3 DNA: TGTGCCAGCAGTGCCCACGAGCAGTACTTC. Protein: CASSAHEQYF.

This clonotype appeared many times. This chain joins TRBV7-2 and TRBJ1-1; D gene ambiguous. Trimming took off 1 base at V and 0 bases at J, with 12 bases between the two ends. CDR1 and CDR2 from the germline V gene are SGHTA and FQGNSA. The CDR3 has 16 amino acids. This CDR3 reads CASSLGAGPMNTEAFF. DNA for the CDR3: TGTGCCAGCAGCTTAGGGGCAGGTCCAATGAACACTGAAGCTTTCTTT.

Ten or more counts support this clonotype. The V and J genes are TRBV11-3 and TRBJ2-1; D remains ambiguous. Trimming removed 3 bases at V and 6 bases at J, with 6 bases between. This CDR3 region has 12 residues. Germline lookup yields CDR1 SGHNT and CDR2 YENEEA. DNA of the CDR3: TGTGCCAGCAGCTTGACTGTCAATGAGCAGTTCTTC. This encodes CASSLTVNEQFF.

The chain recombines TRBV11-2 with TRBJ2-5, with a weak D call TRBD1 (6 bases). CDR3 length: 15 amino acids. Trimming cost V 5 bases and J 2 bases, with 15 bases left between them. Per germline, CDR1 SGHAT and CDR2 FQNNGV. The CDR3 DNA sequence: TGTGCCAGCAGCCAAAATACAGGGTTTCAAGAGACCCAGTACTTC. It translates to CASSQNTGFQETQYF.

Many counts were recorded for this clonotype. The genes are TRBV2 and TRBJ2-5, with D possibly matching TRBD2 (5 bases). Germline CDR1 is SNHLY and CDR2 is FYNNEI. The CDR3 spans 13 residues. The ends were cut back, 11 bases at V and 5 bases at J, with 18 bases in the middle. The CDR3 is CAAAPRLAETQYF. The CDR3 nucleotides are TGTGCCGCAGCGCCCCGGCTAGCCGAGACCCAGTACTTC.

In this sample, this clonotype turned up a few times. CDR3 bases: TGCCGGGCTACCCGTAGGACCGGGGAGCTGTTTTTT. It specifies CRATRRTGELFF. V gene TRBV20-1 combines with J gene TRBJ2-2; D gene ambiguous. This CDR3 is 12 amino acids long. Looked up from germline, CDR1 is DFQATT and CDR2 is SNEGSKA (reference sequence).

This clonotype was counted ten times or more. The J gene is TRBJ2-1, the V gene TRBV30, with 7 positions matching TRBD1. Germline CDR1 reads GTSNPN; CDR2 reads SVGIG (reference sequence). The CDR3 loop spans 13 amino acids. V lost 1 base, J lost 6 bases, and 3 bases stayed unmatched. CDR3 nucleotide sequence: TGTGCCTGGAGTGGACAGGGAGTCAATGAGCAGTTCTTC. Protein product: CAWSGQGVNEQFF.

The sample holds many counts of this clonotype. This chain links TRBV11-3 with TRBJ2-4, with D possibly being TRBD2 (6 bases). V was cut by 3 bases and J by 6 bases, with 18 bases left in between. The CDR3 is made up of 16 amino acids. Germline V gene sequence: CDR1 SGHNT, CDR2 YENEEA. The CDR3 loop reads CASSLVAGMEGNIQYF. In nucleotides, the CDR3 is TGTGCCAGCAGCTTGGTTGCGGGGATGGAGGGAAACATTCAGTACTTC. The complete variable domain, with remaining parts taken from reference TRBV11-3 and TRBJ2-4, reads EAGVVQSPRYKIIEKKQPVAFWCNPISGHNTLYWYLQNLGQGPELLIRYENEEAVDDSQLPKDRFSAERLKGVDSTLKIQPAELGDSAVYLCASSLVAGMEGNIQYFGAGTRLSVL.

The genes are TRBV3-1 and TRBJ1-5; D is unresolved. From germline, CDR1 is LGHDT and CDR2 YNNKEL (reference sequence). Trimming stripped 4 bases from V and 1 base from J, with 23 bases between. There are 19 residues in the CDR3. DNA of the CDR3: TGTGCCAGCAGCCCGAAACCCTTAGCCGGATATCGAAGCAATCAGCCCCAGCATTTT. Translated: CASSPKPLAGYRSNQPQHF.

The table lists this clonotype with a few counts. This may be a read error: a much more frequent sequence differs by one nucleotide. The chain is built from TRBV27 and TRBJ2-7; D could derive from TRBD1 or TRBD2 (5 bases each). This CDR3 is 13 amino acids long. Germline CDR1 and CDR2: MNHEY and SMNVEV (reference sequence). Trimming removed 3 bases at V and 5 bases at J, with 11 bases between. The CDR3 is CASSLGPTHEQYF. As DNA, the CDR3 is TGTGCCAGCAGTTTGGGACCTACACACGAGCAGTACTTC.

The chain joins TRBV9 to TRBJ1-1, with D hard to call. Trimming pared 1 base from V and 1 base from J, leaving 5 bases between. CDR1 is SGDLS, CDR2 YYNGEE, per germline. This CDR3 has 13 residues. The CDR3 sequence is CASSVIPNTEAFF. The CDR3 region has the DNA TGTGCCAGCAGCGTAATACCGAACACTGAAGCTTTCTTT.

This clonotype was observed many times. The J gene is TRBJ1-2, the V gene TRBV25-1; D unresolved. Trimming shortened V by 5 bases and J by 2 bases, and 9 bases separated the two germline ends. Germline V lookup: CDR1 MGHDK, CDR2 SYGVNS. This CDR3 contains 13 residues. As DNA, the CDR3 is TGTGCCAGCAGTCCCACCCCCAACTATGGCTACACCTTC. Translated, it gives CASSPTPNYGYTF.

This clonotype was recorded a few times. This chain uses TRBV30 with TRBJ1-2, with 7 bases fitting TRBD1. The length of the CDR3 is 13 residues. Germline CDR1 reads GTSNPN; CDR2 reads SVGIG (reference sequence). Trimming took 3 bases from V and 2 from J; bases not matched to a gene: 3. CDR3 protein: CAWSLQGNYGYTF. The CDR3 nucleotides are TGTGCCTGGAGCCTACAGGGGAACTATGGCTACACCTTC.

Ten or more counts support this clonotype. The CDR3 loop reads CASSALRSQPQHF. CDR3 nucleotide sequence: TGTGCCAGCAGTGCTCTACGGTCTCAGCCCCAGCATTTT. The rearrangement links TRBV27 to TRBJ1-5; D gene unclear. Germline assignment: CDR1 MNHEY and CDR2 SMNVEV (reference sequence). V was pared by 5 bases and J by 6 bases, with 11 bases between. The CDR3 length is 13 residues.

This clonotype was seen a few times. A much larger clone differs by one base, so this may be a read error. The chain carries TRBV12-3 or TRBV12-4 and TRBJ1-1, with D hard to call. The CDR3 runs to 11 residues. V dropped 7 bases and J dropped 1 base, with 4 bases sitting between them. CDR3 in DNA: TGTGCCAGCACTCCGAACACTGAAGCTTTCTTT. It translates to CASTPNTEAFF.

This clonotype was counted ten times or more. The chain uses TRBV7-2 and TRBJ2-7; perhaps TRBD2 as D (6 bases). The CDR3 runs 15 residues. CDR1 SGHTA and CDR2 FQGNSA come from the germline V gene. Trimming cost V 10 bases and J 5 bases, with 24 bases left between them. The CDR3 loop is CATQRGGDPLHEQYF. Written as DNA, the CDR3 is TGTGCCACCCAGAGGGGCGGGGACCCTCTCCACGAGCAGTACTTC.